These T cell receptor beta chains were read from a single sample in a study of T cell repertoires in cytomegalovirus infection. The antigens for these receptors are not known. Via MiXCR, TCRdb re-called the reads, giving one row per CDR3 protein. The sample shows fewer than 1,000,000 distinct CDR3 sequences, roughly 30% of them seen only once. The specimen was cultured CD8+ T cells from PBMCs, collected from culture after CMV antigen stimulation. These receptors originate from a human donor in good health (CMV status not recorded). Some clones in this sample may be carry-over from other donors' samples. The CDR3 runs from the conserved cysteine through the conserved F or W. D genes are given only for firm matches. The listing skips clone size in some rows; elsewhere it reads once, few, many or a size class.

D	J	V	size	CDR3	DNA
.	TRBJ2-7	TRBV19	few	CASSPSRAPLVSEQYF	TGTGCCAGTAGTCCGAGCCGGGCCCCGTTGGTCTCCGAGCAGTACTTC
.	TRBJ2-3	TRBV7-2	many	CASSLNELITDTQYF	TGTGCCAGCAGCTTGAACGAGCTCATCACAGATACGCAGTATTTT
.	TRBJ1-4	TRBV25-1	few	CASSGPGGGGEKLFF	TGTGCCAGCAGTGGCCCTGGTGGCGGGGGTGAAAAACTGTTTTTT
.	TRBJ1-1	TRBV7-9	few	CASSTLEEAFF	TGTGCCAGCAGCACCCTTGAGGAAGCTTTCTTT
.	TRBJ1-5	TRBV7-6	few	CATAGAGQPQHF	TGTGCCACTGCCGGGGCAGGGCAGCCCCAGCATTTT
TRBD1	TRBJ1-4	TRBV7-8	.	CASSLLGGRGHEKLFF	TGTGCCAGCAGCCTTCTAGGGGGCAGGGGGCATGAAAAACTGTTTTTT
.	TRBJ2-7	TRBV6-6	once	CASSFSSDGTYEQYF	TGTGCCAGCAGTTTTTCCTCGGACGGGACCTACGAGCAGTACTTC
.	TRBJ2-1	TRBV4-1	few	CASSHSENYNEQFF	TGCGCCAGCAGCCACTCTGAGAACTACAATGAGCAGTTCTTC
.	TRBJ2-5	TRBV7-6	many	CASSPSPQETQYF	TGTGCCAGCAGCCCCTCCCCCCAAGAGACCCAGTACTTC
.	TRBJ2-5	TRBV20-1	.	CSARVLPEGSSQFQETQYF	TGCAGTGCTAGAGTCCTACCGGAGGGTAGCAGCCAATTCCAAGAGACCCAGTACTTC
.	TRBJ2-7	TRBV29-1	.	CSVIGGAYEQYF	TGCAGCGTTATAGGGGGGGCTTACGAGCAGTACTTC
.	TRBJ2-1	TRBV7-6	few	CASSLSLDRNYNEQFF	TGTGCCAGCAGCTTATCCCTCGACAGAAACTACAATGAGCAGTTCTTC